Each of the 25 T cell receptor beta chains below was sequenced from the same sample in a study of blood T cell repertoires in COVID-19. Assay: immunoSEQ multiplex PCR; the TCRdb copy retains only in-frame clones and omits some. The sample consists of roughly 100,000 clones, nearly 85% of them appearing once. Input material: peripheral blood. These receptor sequences come from a human donor in a cohort sampled during active or convalescent COVID-19.

The chain recombines TRBV5-1 with TRBJ1-6, with 9 bases identical to TRBD1. Germline CDR1 and CDR2: SGHRS and YFSETQ. Unmatched junction bases numbered 8, after V lost 4 bases and J lost 9 bases. CDR3 length equals 15 residues. Here the CDR3 DNA reads TGCGCCAGCAGCCAAAATGGACAGGGGAGTTCACCCCTCCACTTT. Translating it yields CASSQNGQGSSPLHF.

This sequence joins TRBV5-1 and TRBJ2-3; the match to TRBD1 covers 7 bases. V shed 6 bases and J 9 bases; nucleotides not matched to a gene: 13. The CDR3 covers 14 residues. Germline V lookup: CDR1 SGHRS, CDR2 YFSETQ. The CDR3 DNA is TGCGCCAGCAAGGGGGTAGGGGGCGCAAACACGCAGTATTTT. Translating gives CASKGVGGANTQYF. Full variable domain (missing parts from reference TRBV5-1 and TRBJ2-3): KAGVTQTPRYLIKTRGQQVTLSCSPISGHRSVSWYQQTPGQGLQFLFEYFSETQRNKGNFPGRFSGRQFSNSRSEMNVSTLELGDSALYLCASKGVGGANTQYFGPGTRLTVL.

The chain carries TRBV14 and TRBJ1-2; 7 nucleotides align to TRBD1. Germline values: CDR1 SGHDN, CDR2 FVKESK. This CDR3 has 13 residues. The V and J ends lost 1 base and 8 bases, in that order; junction bases with no gene match: 4. The CDR3 region is CASSQVRQGGYTF. The CDR3 DNA reads as TGTGCCAGCAGCCAAGTTCGACAGGGAGGCTACACCTTC.

This chain uses TRBV2 with TRBJ1-2; no clear D. The V end lost 6 bases, the J end lost 7 bases, and 18 bases lay between the germline ends. This CDR3 has 14 amino acids. Per the germline V gene, CDR1 is SNHLY and CDR2 is FYNNEI. CDR3 in amino acids: CASRIPGRSLGYTF. CDR3 nucleotide sequence: TGTGCCAGCAGGATACCTGGGAGATCGCTTGGCTACACCTTC.

The chain has TRBV6-5 and TRBJ1-5; weak D call: TRBD1 (6 bases). The CDR3 extends over 14 amino acids. V lost 5 bases and J lost 7, with 15 bases in between. The germline CDR1 and CDR2 sequences are MNHEY and SVGAGI. The CDR3 coding sequence is TGTGCCAGCAGTAAAAACAGGGTGGACCAGCCCCAGCATTTT. Protein product: CASSKNRVDQPQHF.

The chain joins TRBV11-1 to TRBJ2-3; 9 bases align to TRBD2. The CDR3 has 15 amino acids. V was clipped by 5 bases and J by 4 bases; unmatched bases: 7. Germline V gene data show CDR1 as SGHAT and CDR2 as FQDESV (reference sequence). The CDR3 spells CASSRLAVNSDTQYF. As DNA, the CDR3 is TGTGCCAGCAGCCGACTAGCGGTGAACTCAGATACGCAGTATTTT.

The chain has TRBV13 and TRBJ1-6, with a weak D call TRBD1 (6 bases). Germline CDR1 PRHDT, CDR2 FYEKMQ (reference sequence). The CDR3 sequence is 15 residues long. The ends were cut back, 6 bases at V and 7 bases at J, with 16 bases in the middle. The CDR3 bases are TGTGCCAGCAGTCCCACAGGACAGCCAAATTCACCCCTCCACTTT. This gives the protein CASSPTGQPNSPLHF.

This sequence joins TRBV6-5 and TRBJ1-2; possibly TRBD1 for D (5 bases). Trimming stripped 0 bases from V and 0 bases from J, with 8 bases between. This CDR3 is built from 15 residues. Germline CDR1 and CDR2: MNHEY and SVGAGI. CDR3 sequence (DNA): TGTGCCAGCAGTTACTCGAAGGGGTCTAACTATGGCTACACCTTC. This translates into CASSYSKGSNYGYTF.

This chain connects TRBV7-2 to TRBJ2-7; D is perhaps TRBD1 (5 bases). CDR3 size: 13 residues. The germline V and J ends were trimmed by 5 bases and 2 bases, with 10 bases remaining between them. Germline V gene sequence: CDR1 SGHTA, CDR2 FQGNSA. The chain's CDR3 is CASSPLGPYEQYF. The DNA of the CDR3 is TGTGCCAGCAGCCCTTTGGGGCCCTACGAGCAGTACTTC.

The chain has TRBV3-1 (or the pseudogene TRBV3-2) and TRBJ2-7; TRBD1 matches 9 bases. V gave up 4 bases and J gave up 5 bases; unmatched junction bases: 6. This CDR3 has 14 residues. The germline V gene encodes CDR1 LGHDT and CDR2 YNNKEL (reference sequence). CDR3 amino acids: CASSPQGAGDEQYF. CDR3 bases: TGTGCCAGCAGCCCACAGGGGGCGGGAGACGAGCAGTACTTC.

This chain joins TRBV29-1 and TRBJ2-5, with 9 bases fitting TRBD1. The CDR3 totals 13 residues. In germline, CDR1 is SQVTM, CDR2 ANQGSEA. V lost 5 bases and J lost 3; bases outside the gene matches: 4. This CDR3 is CSVRDRVEETQYF. In DNA form, the CDR3 reads TGCAGCGTTCGGGACAGGGTAGAAGAGACCCAGTACTTC.

This clone turned up a few times. The CDR3 loop reads CASSLGTVNTEAFF. As DNA, the CDR3 is TGCGCCAGCAGCTTGGGTACGGTGAACACTGAAGCTTTCTTT. The rearrangement uses TRBV5-1 and TRBJ1-1, with unresolved D. Trimming cost V 0 bases and J 0 bases, with 6 bases left between them. Germline V gene sequence: CDR1 SGHRS, CDR2 YFSETQ. This CDR3 is 14 amino acids long.

The genes are TRBV7-2 and TRBJ2-7; a weak D match, TRBD1 (6 bases). Trimming stripped 3 bases from V and 6 bases from J, with 15 bases between. The CDR3 runs to 14 residues. Germline V gene sequence: CDR1 SGHTA, CDR2 FQGNSA. The CDR3 sequence is CASSLRRGEGEQYF. DNA of the CDR3: TGTGCCAGCAGCTTGCGCAGGGGTGAGGGCGAGCAGTACTTC.

The V and J genes are TRBV5-6 and TRBJ1-1; no reliable D call. V shed 4 bases and J shed 4 bases, with 17 bases lying between them. Germline loops: CDR1 SGHDT, CDR2 YYEEEE. The CDR3 spans 15 residues. The CDR3 DNA reads TGTGCCAGCAGCCCGGTCGGGGTGTTGAGCACTGAAGCTTTCTTT. It yields the protein CASSPVGVLSTEAFF.

V gene TRBV7-9 combines with J gene TRBJ2-1, with 14 bases aligning to TRBD2. CDR3 length: 19 residues. V lost 1 base and J lost 0; bases outside the gene matches: 5. CDR1 and CDR2 from the germline V gene are SEHNR and FQNEAQ (reference sequence). CDR3 protein: CASSLGRTSGRSSYNEQFF. The CDR3 DNA follows: TGTGCCAGCAGCTTAGGACGGACTAGCGGGAGGAGCTCCTACAATGAGCAGTTCTTC.

The genes are TRBV4-2 and TRBJ1-6; weak D call: TRBD1 (5 bases). Germline CDR1 reads LGHNA; CDR2 reads YNFKEQ. Trimming left V 5 bases short and J 12 bases short, with 20 bases between. The CDR3 is 15 residues long. The CDR3 DNA sequence: TGTGCCAGCAGCGCGGAAGGAGAAAAGGGGATACCCCTCCACTTT. Protein sequence: CASSAEGEKGIPLHF.

J is TRBJ1-6 and V is TRBV27, with a possible D match to TRBD1 (6 bases). From germline, CDR1 is MNHEY and CDR2 SMNVEV (reference sequence). V dropped 6 bases and J dropped 1 base, with 10 bases sitting between them. The CDR3 totals 15 residues. CDR3 loop: CASSTQGSYNSPLHF. DNA for the CDR3: TGTGCCAGCAGCACCCAGGGGTCCTATAATTCACCCCTCCACTTT.

This rearrangement joins TRBV7-3 to TRBJ2-3; tentatively, D is TRBD2 (5 bases). Germline V lookup: CDR1 SGHTA, CDR2 FQGTGA. V lost 2 bases, J lost 6 bases, and 12 bases lay in between. The CDR3 is 14 residues long. The CDR3: CASSLSRDGDTQYF. DNA of the CDR3: TGTGCCAGCAGCTTATCGAGGGATGGCGATACGCAGTATTTT.

The rearrangement joins TRBV6-4 to TRBJ2-2, with 9 nucleotides matching TRBD2. The germline V gene has CDR1 MRHNA and CDR2 SNTAGT. The CDR3 sequence is 17 residues long. The V segment lost 8 bases and the J segment 1 base; nucleotides outside the gene matches: 11. This CDR3 is CASCQERGDKNTGELFF. The DNA for the CDR3 is TGTGCCAGCTGTCAAGAGCGGGGGGACAAGAACACCGGGGAGCTGTTTTTT.

There are a few counts of this clone. The rearrangement links TRBV7-9 to TRBJ2-7; 8 bases align to TRBD1. This CDR3 contains 13 residues. Germline lookup yields CDR1 SEHNR and CDR2 FQNEAQ (reference sequence). V dropped 5 bases and J dropped 3; count of bases not matched to a gene: 3. CDR3 sequence: CASSGTGFYEQYF. CDR3 bases: TGTGCCAGCAGCGGGACAGGTTTCTACGAGCAGTACTTC.

This chain joins TRBV28 and TRBJ1-2; maybe TRBD1 (6 bases). The CDR3 is 17 residues long. V lost 1 base and J lost 3, with 18 bases in between. The germline V gene encodes CDR1 MDHEN and CDR2 SYDVKM. This CDR3 reads CASSLFVSGVVDYGYTF. The DNA of the CDR3 is TGTGCCAGCAGTTTATTCGTCTCAGGGGTTGTGGACTATGGCTACACCTTC.

J is TRBJ1-6 and V is TRBV9; tentatively, D is TRBD1 (5 bases). Germline values: CDR1 SGDLS, CDR2 YYNGEE. CDR3 length: 14 amino acids. V lost 3 bases and J 10 bases, leaving 14 bases between the germline ends. CDR3 loop: CASSDGQGSSPLHF. The DNA for the CDR3 is TGTGCCAGCAGCGACGGCCAGGGAAGCTCACCCCTCCACTTT.

This sequence joins TRBV7-9 and TRBJ2-1; D not certain. Germline V gives CDR1 SEHNR, CDR2 FQNEAQ (reference sequence). The CDR3 contains 13 residues. Trimming removed 2 bases at V and 4 bases at J, with 6 bases between. In DNA, the CDR3 is TGTGCCAGCAGCTTAAAGAGATACAATGAGCAGTTCTTC. This codes for CASSLKRYNEQFF.

The sample holds one count of this clone. The gene calls are TRBV18 and TRBJ2-5; 9 positions match TRBD1. V lost 4 bases and J lost 3; bases outside the gene matches: 6. Germline CDR1 KGHSH, CDR2 LQKENI. The CDR3 has 15 residues. The CDR3 loop reads CASSHGTGSEETQYF. The CDR3 DNA follows: TGTGCCAGCTCACACGGGACAGGGTCAGAAGAGACCCAGTACTTC.

This chain joins TRBV20-1 and TRBJ1-2; no definite D call. Per germline, CDR1 DFQATT and CDR2 SNEGSKA (reference sequence). V lost 6 bases and J lost 8, with 13 bases in between. This CDR3 has 11 amino acids. Written as DNA, the CDR3 is TGCAGTGCCGATTTCTATTACGGCTACACCTTC. Protein sequence: CSADFYYGYTF.